This is a list of T cell receptor beta chains from one sample in a study of T-cell reconstitution after alpha-beta-depleted transplantation in children. TCRdb reprocessed the PCR reads with MiXCR, giving one entry per CDR3 protein. Of 75,000 to 100,000 distinct CDR3 sequences listed, 8% to 9% were seen once; the top ten hold about 7%. Material: PBMCs from the stem cell graft donor, obtained from the stem cell graft. The receptor source for this set is a human donor who donated a stem cell graft to a child with congenital amegakaryocytic thrombocytopenia. Both conserved end residues are part of each CDR3. The order of the fields is clone size, V gene, D gene, J gene, CDR3 DNA, CDR3 protein. A D gene is named only where the DNA matches it firmly. For some rows the clone size is stated as once, few or many, or as a class when expanded; others skip it.

clone_size: many; v_call: TRBV6-5; d_call: -; j_call: TRBJ2-3; cdr3_nt: TGTGCCAGCAGTTATAACCAAGTCACAGATACGCAGTATTTT; cdr3_aa: CASSYNQVTDTQYF
clone_size: few; v_call: TRBV14; d_call: -; j_call: TRBJ1-1; cdr3_nt: TGTGCCAGCAGCGAGCTTGGGGGGGGGACTGAAGCTTTCTTT; cdr3_aa: CASSELGGGTEAFF
clone_size: many; v_call: TRBV12-3/TRBV12-4; d_call: -; j_call: TRBJ1-2; cdr3_nt: TGTGCCAGCAGCTACGGCATAAGACAGGATGGCTACACCTTC; cdr3_aa: CASSYGIRQDGYTF
clone_size: once; v_call: TRBV12-3/TRBV12-4; d_call: TRBD2; j_call: TRBJ2-1; cdr3_nt: TGTGCCAGCAGACTAGCGGGTTCCTACAATGAGCAGTTCTTC; cdr3_aa: CASRLAGSYNEQFF
clone_size: -; v_call: TRBV12-3/TRBV12-4; d_call: -; j_call: TRBJ2-5; cdr3_nt: TGTGCCAGCAGGAGAAAAGAGACCCAGTACTTC; cdr3_aa: CASRRKETQYF
clone_size: many; v_call: TRBV12-3/TRBV12-4; d_call: TRBD1; j_call: TRBJ2-7; cdr3_nt: TGTGCCAGCAGTTTGTTAAGACAGGGTAACGGGGAGCAGTACTTC; cdr3_aa: CASSLLRQGNGEQYF
clone_size: -; v_call: TRBV12-3/TRBV12-4; d_call: TRBD2; j_call: TRBJ2-2; cdr3_nt: TGTGCCAGCAGTTTGTTTCGGCGGGAGGCAATCTTCAACACCGGGGAGCTGTTTTTT; cdr3_aa: CASSLFRREAIFNTGELFF
clone_size: many; v_call: TRBV5-1; d_call: -; j_call: TRBJ2-1; cdr3_nt: TGCGCCAGCTCTTGGAACTATGGGGGAGACCACAATGAGCAGTTCTTC; cdr3_aa: CASSWNYGGDHNEQFF
clone_size: many; v_call: TRBV5-4; d_call: -; j_call: TRBJ2-4; cdr3_nt: TGTGCCAGCAGCTTGGACAGGGAGAACATTCAGTACTTC; cdr3_aa: CASSLDRENIQYF
clone_size: many; v_call: TRBV10-3; d_call: TRBD1; j_call: TRBJ1-5; cdr3_nt: TGTGCCATCAGGGACAGGGCGGGGCAGCCCCAGCATTTT; cdr3_aa: CAIRDRAGQPQHF
clone_size: many; v_call: TRBV20-1; d_call: -; j_call: TRBJ2-7; cdr3_nt: TGCAGTGTGGGGGACAACTCCTACGAGCAGTACTTC; cdr3_aa: CSVGDNSYEQYF
clone_size: many; v_call: TRBV7-8; d_call: TRBD2; j_call: TRBJ2-3; cdr3_nt: TGTGCCAGCAGCCCCGGATTAGCGGGGGGGAGCACAGATACGCAGTATTTT; cdr3_aa: CASSPGLAGGSTDTQYF
clone_size: many; v_call: TRBV5-1; d_call: TRBD2; j_call: TRBJ2-7; cdr3_nt: TGCGCCAGCCTCCCGGGACTAGCGGGGGCCCCCTACGAGCAGTACTTC; cdr3_aa: CASLPGLAGAPYEQYF